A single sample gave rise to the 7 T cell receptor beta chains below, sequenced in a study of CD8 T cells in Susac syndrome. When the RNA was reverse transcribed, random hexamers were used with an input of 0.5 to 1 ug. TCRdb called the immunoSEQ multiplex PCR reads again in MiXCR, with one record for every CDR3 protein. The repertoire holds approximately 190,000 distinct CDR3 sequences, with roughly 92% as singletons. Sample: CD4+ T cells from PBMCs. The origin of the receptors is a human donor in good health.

For the CDR3, the DNA is TGCGCCAGCAGCGCAACGAGGGTCACCTACGAGCAGTACTTC. This translates into CASSATRVTYEQYF. The V and J genes are TRBV5-1 and TRBJ2-7, with a possible D match to TRBD2 (5 bases). There are 14 residues in the CDR3. Between the trimmed V and J ends, which lost 4 bases and 2 bases, there was a span of 13 bases. CDR1 SGHRS and CDR2 YFSETQ come from the germline V gene.

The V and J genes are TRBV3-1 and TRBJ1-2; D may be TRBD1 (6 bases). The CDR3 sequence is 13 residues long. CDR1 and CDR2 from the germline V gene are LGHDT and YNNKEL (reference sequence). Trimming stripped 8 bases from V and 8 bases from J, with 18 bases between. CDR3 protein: CASGRGGSWGYTF. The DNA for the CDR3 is TGTGCCAGCGGGAGGGGGGGCTCTTGGGGCTACACCTTC.

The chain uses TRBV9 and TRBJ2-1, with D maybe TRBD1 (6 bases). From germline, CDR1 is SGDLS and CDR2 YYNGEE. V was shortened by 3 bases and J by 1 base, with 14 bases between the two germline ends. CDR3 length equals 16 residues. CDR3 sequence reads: CASSGTGYGSYNEQFF. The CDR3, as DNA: TGTGCCAGCAGCGGAACAGGGTACGGATCCTACAATGAGCAGTTCTTC.

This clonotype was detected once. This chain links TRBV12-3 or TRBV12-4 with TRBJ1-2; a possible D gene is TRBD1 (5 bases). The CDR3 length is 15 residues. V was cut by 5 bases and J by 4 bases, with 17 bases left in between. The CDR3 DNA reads TGTGCCAGCAGTCCCGGAGCAGGGAGAAGCTATGGCTACACCTTC. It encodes CASSPGAGRSYGYTF.

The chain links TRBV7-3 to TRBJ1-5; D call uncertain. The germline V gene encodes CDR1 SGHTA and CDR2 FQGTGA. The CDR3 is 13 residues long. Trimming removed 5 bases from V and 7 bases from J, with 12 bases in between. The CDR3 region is CASSLDTKQPQHF. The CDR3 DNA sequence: TGTGCCAGCAGCCTCGATACGAAGCAGCCCCAGCATTTT.

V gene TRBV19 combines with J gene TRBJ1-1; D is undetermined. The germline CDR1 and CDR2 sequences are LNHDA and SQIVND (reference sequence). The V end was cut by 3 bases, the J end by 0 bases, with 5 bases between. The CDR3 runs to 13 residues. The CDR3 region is CASSIYVNTEAFF. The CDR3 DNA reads TGTGCCAGTAGTATTTATGTGAACACTGAAGCTTTCTTT.

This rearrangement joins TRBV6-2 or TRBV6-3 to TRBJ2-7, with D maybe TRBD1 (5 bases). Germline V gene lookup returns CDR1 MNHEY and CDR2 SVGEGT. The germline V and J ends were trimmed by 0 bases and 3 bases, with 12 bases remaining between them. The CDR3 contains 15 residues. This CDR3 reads CASSYSQGWVYEQYV. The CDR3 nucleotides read TGTGCCAGCAGTTACTCGCAGGGATGGGTCTACGAGCAGTACGTC.